This T cell receptor (beta chain) was captured by sequencing in a study of tissue T cells after allogeneic stem cell transplantation. This clone was seen a few times. Its target is not known. Each gene name is a mouse one. Sequencing ends 1 residue short of the CDR3 end; the germline J gene provides the rest. The time point denotes: mouse harvest day 14 after allogeneic transplant. Mouse grafts combined 10^7 T-cell-depleted bone marrow cells with 10^6 splenic CD5+ T cells. General study results and limits: Blood and spleen captured only part of the tissue TCR repertoire. Shared clones across patients were few; motif clustering revealed tissue-specific shared signatures.

TCRbeta CDR3 was sequenced at survey depth with template counts. The assay was immunoSEQ multiplex PCR, and TCRdb's table has in-frame clones only and misses some. The table records some 890 clones, 50% to 65% of them present only once. CDR1 and CDR2 (germline): LGHDT, YNNKQL (reference sequence). J gave up 0 bases and V 3 bases, and 2 bases lay outside the gene matches. The CDR3 totals 14 residues. This chain connects TRBV4 to TRBJ2-7; 7 bases align to TRBD2. This sequence originates from a female BALB/c mouse given C57BL/6 T cells with graft-versus-host disease after an allogeneic hematopoietic cell transplant. Sample: spleen. The CDR3 is CASSYWGSSYEQYF. Incomplete CDR3 DNA: TGTGCCAGCAGCTACTGGGGGAGCTCCTATGAACAGTAC.